The source of this TCR beta chain is a study of shared clonotypes between healthy human individuals. Study as a whole: Researchers assigned three CD4 naive, three CD4 memory, two CD8 naive and one CD8 memory plate to each donor. General study results and limits: The study's rarefaction showed incomplete sorted-subset sequencing despite large depth.

Researchers divided each subset's genomic DNA evenly across several immunoSEQ plates. Original processing methods: Junction-only sequences produced by ImmunoSEQ had no quality scores, so filtering differed. Using immunoSEQ multiplex PCR, the repertoire was profiled, and TCRdb retains in-frame clones only, with some absent. V and J calls and clone size follow that table, whereas D and trimming were derived from the DNA. The repertoire holds around 2.1 million clones, with approximately 94% as singletons. The V and J ends lost 1 base and 3 bases, in that order; junction bases with no gene match: 5. The CDR3 contains 15 residues. The germline CDR1 and CDR2 sequences are MDHEN and SYDVKM. CD45RO-negative cells were positively selected for CCR7, leaving out terminally differentiated effector memory CD45RA+ cells. With regard to this clone: Its cognate antigen is unknown.

The material sequenced was naive CD8+ T cells from PBMCs. The V call is TRBV28, the J call TRBJ2-7; 8 bases match TRBD2. The receptor's source is a man between 18 and 29 years old in good health. Some clones in this sample may be carry-over from other donors' samples. CDR3 sequence: CASSLLTSENYEQYF. The CDR3 DNA is TGTGCCAGCAGTTTATTGACTAGCGAAAACTACGAGCAGTACTTC.